This TCR beta chain was identified in a study of patients and donors after allogeneic stem cell transplantation. Many counts were recorded for this clonotype. From the RT-PCR reads, TCRdb called clonotypes with MiXCR, one entry per CDR3 protein. The sample yields 25,000 to 30,000 distinct CDR3 sequences, about 8% seen once. V dropped 4 bases and J dropped 0 bases, with 11 bases sitting between them. This CDR3 comprises 14 residues. Germline assignment: CDR1 SGHRS and CDR2 YFSETQ. Source material: blood, either unsorted or a sorted T cell fraction (not recorded which). V and J are TRBV5-1 and TRBJ2-7; unclear D gene. This clonotype was obtained from a human donor who was either an allogeneic HSCT recipient or a stem cell or donor lymphocyte infusion donor (not recorded which). It is not recorded whose cells these are; they may come from a transplant donor. In DNA form, the CDR3 reads TGCGCCAGCAGCCCCGTAGTGAGCTCCTACGAGCAGTACTTC. This encodes CASSPVVSSYEQYF.